The 15 T cell receptor beta chains given below trace back to one sample, sequenced in a study of shared clonotypes between healthy human individuals. The assay was immunoSEQ multiplex PCR, and TCRdb's table has in-frame clones only and misses some. Of more than 2,000,000 clones in the sample, around 90% are singletons; the top ten hold under 0.15%. Sequenced material: naive CD4+ T cells sorted from blood. Subset denoted: CD45RA+ positively selected. The receptors derive from a man aged 18 to 29 in good health.

The chain uses TRBV5-1 and TRBJ2-5; D is perhaps TRBD2 (6 bases). CDR3 length: 15 amino acids. From germline, CDR1 is SGHRS and CDR2 YFSETQ. Trimming cost V 0 bases and J 5 bases, with 14 bases left between them. Written as DNA, the CDR3 is TGCGCCAGCAGCTTGGCCCGGGACTCTAAGGAGACCCAGTACTTC. Its translation: CASSLARDSKETQYF.

The CDR3 is CASSPQGSTDTQYF. The CDR3, as DNA: TGTGCCAGCAGCCCACAGGGCAGCACAGATACGCAGTATTTT. The chain has TRBV11-1 and TRBJ2-3, with D maybe TRBD1 (6 bases). The V and J ends lost 5 bases and 0 bases respectively, with 9 bases between them. Germline-derived CDR1 and CDR2 are SGHAT and FQDESV (reference sequence). The CDR3 runs to 14 residues.

On this clone: The sample carries other DNA sequences with the same CDR3. V and J are TRBV18 and TRBJ2-7; 8 nucleotides align to TRBD1. The J segment lost 2 bases and the V segment lost 3 bases, leaving 3 bases of the junction unmatched. This CDR3 has 14 amino acids. In germline, CDR1 is KGHSH, CDR2 LQKENI. CDR3 protein: CASSPGTGAYEQYF. CDR3 DNA sequence: TGTGCCAGCTCACCGGGGACAGGAGCCTACGAGCAGTACTTC.

As concerns this clone: The same CDR3 arises from other DNA sequences in this sample as well. The J gene is TRBJ2-7, the V gene TRBV5-6; D gene uncertain. The CDR3 runs to 12 residues. The V end was cut by 2 bases, the J end by 4 bases, with 7 bases between. Germline loops: CDR1 SGHDT, CDR2 YYEEEE. CDR3 nucleotide sequence: TGTGCCAGCAGCTTTCTCAGGTACGAGCAGTACTTC. This codes for CASSFLRYEQYF.

The V gene is TRBV29-1, the J gene TRBJ1-2; D unresolved. Germline assignment: CDR1 SQVTM and CDR2 ANQGSEA. The CDR3 is 11 amino acids. The V and J ends lost 5 bases and 6 bases respectively, with 10 bases between them. The CDR3 DNA reads as TGCAGCGTTCGGAAGTTGGATGGCTACACCTTC. The encoded protein is CSVRKLDGYTF.

The gene calls are TRBV25-1 and TRBJ2-7; 9 nucleotides align to TRBD2. Germline V gives CDR1 MGHDK, CDR2 SYGVNS. This CDR3 spans 15 amino acids. V was clipped by 6 bases and J by 3 bases; unmatched bases: 9. Written as DNA, the CDR3 is TGTGCCAGCAGGGCACCGGCGGGAGGGGTCTACGAGCAGTACTTC. Translated: CASRAPAGGVYEQYF.

The chain links TRBV18 to TRBJ1-1, with 9 bases lining up with TRBD1. J gave up 0 bases and V 8 bases, and 7 bases lay outside the gene matches. Per the germline V gene, CDR1 is KGHSH and CDR2 is LQKENI. The CDR3 loop spans 15 amino acids. In nucleotides, the CDR3 is TGTGCCAGCACGATACAGGGGGCGATGAACACTGAAGCTTTCTTT. It translates to CASTIQGAMNTEAFF.

This CDR3 reads CASGRQGTNQETQYF. The DNA for the CDR3 is TGCGCCAGCGGAAGACAGGGTACTAACCAAGAGACCCAGTACTTC. The chain has TRBV5-1 and TRBJ2-5, with 7 bases aligning to TRBD1. Germline V gene sequence: CDR1 SGHRS, CDR2 YFSETQ. The CDR3 runs to 15 residues. V lost 7 bases and J lost 0; bases outside the gene matches: 9. The full variable domain, rest sourced from reference TRBV5-1 and TRBJ2-5, is KAGVTQTPRYLIKTRGQQVTLSCSPISGHRSVSWYQQTPGQGLQFLFEYFSETQRNKGNFPGRFSGRQFSNSRSEMNVSTLELGDSALYLCASGRQGTNQETQYFGPGTRLLVL.

V usage is TRBV19 and J usage is TRBJ1-4; a possible D gene is TRBD1 (5 bases). CDR3 length equals 16 residues. Germline V gene data show CDR1 as LNHDA and CDR2 as SQIVND (reference sequence). V dropped 4 bases and J dropped 5 bases, with 17 bases sitting between them. This CDR3 is CASSRKGPDPNEKLFF. CDR3 bases: TGTGCCAGTAGTAGGAAGGGGCCCGACCCAAATGAAAAACTGTTTTTT. Full variable domain (missing parts from reference TRBV19 and TRBJ1-4): DGGITQSPKYLFRKEGQNVTLSCEQNLNHDAMYWYRQDPGQGLRLIYYSQIVNDFQKGDIAEGYSVSREKKESFPLTVTSAQKNPTAFYLCASSRKGPDPNEKLFFGSGTQLSVL.

This clone was detected only once. V gene TRBV6-6 combines with J gene TRBJ2-5; 11 bases agree with TRBD2. This CDR3 spans 16 amino acids. Germline loops: CDR1 MNHNY, CDR2 SVGAGI (reference sequence). V was clipped by 2 bases and J by 4 bases; unmatched bases: 6. This CDR3 reads CASSYGPSGGRETQYF. The CDR3 bases are TGTGCCAGCAGTTACGGGCCTAGCGGGGGGCGAGAGACCCAGTACTTC.

This sequence joins TRBV4-3 and TRBJ2-3; D might be TRBD2 (6 bases). Germline V gene data show CDR1 as LGHNA and CDR2 as YSLEER. Trimming stripped 4 bases from V and 2 bases from J, with 19 bases between. CDR3 length: 17 amino acids. The CDR3 nucleotides are TGCGCCAGCAGCCCGCGGGGTTTGGAGCGGCCCACAGATACGCAGTATTTT. The encoded protein is CASSPRGLERPTDTQYF.

This sequence joins TRBV28 and TRBJ1-1; D not certain. CDR1 is MDHEN, CDR2 SYDVKM, per germline. Trimming shortened V by 6 bases and J by 4 bases, and 9 bases separated the two germline ends. This CDR3 spans 12 amino acids. The CDR3 loop is CASRGPLTEAFF. CDR3 nucleotide sequence: TGTGCCAGCAGAGGACCACTCACTGAAGCTTTCTTT.

The chain is built from TRBV6-1 and TRBJ1-2; TRBD1 aligns across 8 bases. This CDR3 region has 15 residues. Germline V gene sequence: CDR1 MNHNS, CDR2 SASEGT. Trimming at V came to 1 base and at J to 5 bases, leaving 6 bases not matched to a gene. CDR3 coding DNA: TGTGCCAGCAGTGAAGAGGGACAGGCAATATATGGCTACACCTTC. Protein sequence: CASSEEGQAIYGYTF.

This chain links TRBV5-3 with TRBJ1-5; perhaps TRBD1 as D (5 bases). TRBV5-3 is marked as an open reading frame, function uncertain. The V end lost 4 bases, the J end lost 1 base, and 18 bases lay between the germline ends. This CDR3 is built from 17 residues. As DNA, the CDR3 is TGTGCCAGAAGCCCGGCCAACACCGGGGGAAGCAATCAGCCCCAGCATTTT. It yields the protein CARSPANTGGSNQPQHF.

This sequence joins TRBV10-1 and TRBJ2-7; TRBD1 matches at 7 bases. V was clipped by 3 bases and J by 2 bases; unmatched bases: 4. CDR1 WNHNN and CDR2 SYGVQD come from the germline V gene (reference sequence). The CDR3 length is 14 residues. This chain's CDR3 is CASSDLGQPYEQYF. The DNA of the CDR3 is TGCGCCAGCAGTGACCTGGGACAGCCCTACGAGCAGTACTTC.